This TCR beta chain was captured by sequencing in a study of cytomegalovirus exposure and HLA in healthy donors. Overall study: Genotyping of some 400 donors showed that roughly 83% belonged to the Caucasian-associated ancestry cluster.

Vbeta (60) and Jbeta (13) primers were used in the PCR. Assay: immunoSEQ multiplex PCR; the TCRdb copy retains only in-frame clones and omits some. The data hold 80,000 to 130,000 clones, with roughly 88% observed a single time. Study-wide points: The listing of 150 to 200 TCR beta chains classed them as cytomegalovirus-associated. Near-uniform donor sequencing depth was presumed by presence/absence analyses.

Remarks on this clone: What it binds is unknown.

Input material: PBMCs. This TCR was sampled from a woman aged 18 to 35 in good health and CMV-seronegative.

The CDR3 loop is CASSRDYRENNYEQYF. The CDR3 DNA reads as TGCGCCAGCAGTCGCGACTACAGGGAGAACAACTACGAGCAGTACTTC. The V gene is TRBV23-1, the J gene TRBJ2-7; tentatively, D is TRBD1 (6 bases). TRBV23-1 is labeled an ORF, and its function is uncertain. The CDR3 runs 16 residues. Deletions cut 4 bases from V and 3 bases from J, with 19 bases between.